This T cell receptor (beta chain) was observed in a study of Tregs in tolerant kidney transplant recipients. About the research overall: Recipients received nonmyeloablative bone marrow transplants from related graft donors, with transient mixed chimerism.

Clones were sequenced by immunoSEQ multiplex PCR, and TCRdb holds only the in-frame ones, with some missing. The profile shows around 77,000 clones, 98% of them singletons. Sequencing was performed on CD4+ T cells from blood, taken before the transplant. The TCR was taken from a human donor who received a combined kidney and bone marrow transplant.

The CDR3 nucleotides are TGTGCCAGCCAGGGGACCCACTACAATGAGCAGTTCTTC. Translated: CASQGTHYNEQFF. The genes are TRBV2 and TRBJ2-1, with D possibly TRBD1 on 6 matching bases. Germline V gene data show CDR1 as SNHLY and CDR2 as FYNNEI. The CDR3 sequence is 13 residues long. The germline V and J ends were trimmed by 8 bases and 3 bases, with 11 bases remaining between them.